This T cell receptor beta chain comes out of a study of T cell responses to AZD1222 COVID-19 vaccine. The V gene lost 4 bases and the J gene lost 4 bases, with 13 bases spanning the gap. The CDR3 covers 15 residues. Germline-derived CDR1 and CDR2 are MNHEY and SVGAGI. Regarding the study as a whole: Baseline testing showed seropositivity in only a handful of AZD1222 recipients. Unmutated variant regions are reportedly the target of nearly half of TCRs that are spike-specific.

Sequencing was performed with immunoSEQ multiplex PCR; in TCRdb, only in-frame clones are kept and a portion is missing. The sample lists some 97,000 clones, around 90% occurring once. As for this clone: Its target is unknown.

The material sequenced was peripheral blood, taken on day 0 of AZD1222 vaccination. The chain employs TRBV6-5 and TRBJ2-2; TRBD2 is a possible D gene (6 bases). The origin of this receptor is an adult in good health. The CDR3: CASSSPSVGTGELFF. CDR3 DNA: TGTGCCAGCAGTTCGCCTAGCGTCGGCACCGGGGAGCTGTTTTTT.